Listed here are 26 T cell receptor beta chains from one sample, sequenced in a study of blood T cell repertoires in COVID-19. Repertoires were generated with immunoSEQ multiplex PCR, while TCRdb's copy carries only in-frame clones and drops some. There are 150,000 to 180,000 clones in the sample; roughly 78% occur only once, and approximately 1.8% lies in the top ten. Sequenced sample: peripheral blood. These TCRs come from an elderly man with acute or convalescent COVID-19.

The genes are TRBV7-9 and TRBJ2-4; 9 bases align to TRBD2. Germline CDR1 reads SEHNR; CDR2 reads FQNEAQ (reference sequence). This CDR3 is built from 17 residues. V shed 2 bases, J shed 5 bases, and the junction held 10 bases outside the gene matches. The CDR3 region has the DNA TGTGCCAGCAGCTTAAGGGGGCTAGCGGGACAAGAAAACATTCAGTACTTC. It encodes CASSLRGLAGQENIQYF. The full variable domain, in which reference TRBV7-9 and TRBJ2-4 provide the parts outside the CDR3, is DTGVSQNPRHKITKRGQNVTFRCDPISEHNRLYWYRQTLGQGPEFLTYFQNEAQLEKSRLLSDRFSAERPKGSFSTLEIQRTEQGDSAMYLCASSLRGLAGQENIQYFGAGTRLSVL.

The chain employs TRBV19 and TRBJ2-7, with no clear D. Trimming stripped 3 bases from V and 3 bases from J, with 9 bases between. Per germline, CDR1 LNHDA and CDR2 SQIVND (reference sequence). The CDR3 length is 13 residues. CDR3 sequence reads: CASSIRNSYEQYF. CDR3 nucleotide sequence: TGTGCCAGTAGTATTAGGAACAGCTACGAGCAGTACTTC.

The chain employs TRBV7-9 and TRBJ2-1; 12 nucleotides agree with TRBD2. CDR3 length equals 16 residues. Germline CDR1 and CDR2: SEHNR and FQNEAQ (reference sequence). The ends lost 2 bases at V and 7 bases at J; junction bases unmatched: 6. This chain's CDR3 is CASSLPGLAGVNEQFF. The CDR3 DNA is TGTGCCAGCAGCTTACCGGGACTAGCGGGTGTAAATGAGCAGTTCTTC.

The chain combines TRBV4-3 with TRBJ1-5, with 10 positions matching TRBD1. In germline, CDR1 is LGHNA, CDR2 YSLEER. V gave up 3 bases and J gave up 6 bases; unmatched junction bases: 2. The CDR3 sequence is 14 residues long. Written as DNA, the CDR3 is TGCGCCAGCAGCCAGGACAGGGGGGGTCAGCCCCAGCATTTT. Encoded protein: CASSQDRGGQPQHF.

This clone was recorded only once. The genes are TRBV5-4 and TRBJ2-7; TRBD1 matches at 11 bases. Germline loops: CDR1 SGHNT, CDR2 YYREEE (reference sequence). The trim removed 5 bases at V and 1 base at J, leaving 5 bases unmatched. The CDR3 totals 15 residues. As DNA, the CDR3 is TGTGCCAGCAGGAGAGGGACAGGGGGATCCTACGAGCAGTACTTC. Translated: CASRRGTGGSYEQYF.

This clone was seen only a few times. The CDR3 is CASSQDRRQGYEQYV. For the CDR3, the DNA is TGTGCCAGCAGCCAAGATAGGAGACAGGGTTACGAGCAGTACGTC. V gene TRBV14 combines with J gene TRBJ2-7, with 7 bases identical to TRBD1. This CDR3 comprises 15 residues. Trimming took 0 bases from V and 4 from J; bases not matched to a gene: 6. The V gene's germline CDR1 is SGHDN and CDR2 FVKESK.

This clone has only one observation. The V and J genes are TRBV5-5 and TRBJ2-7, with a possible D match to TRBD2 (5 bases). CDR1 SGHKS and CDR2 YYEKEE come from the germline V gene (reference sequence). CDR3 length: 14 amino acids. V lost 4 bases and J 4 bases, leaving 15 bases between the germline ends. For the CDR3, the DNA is TGTGCCAGCAGCCCTGGAGGAAGGGCTTACGAGCAGTACGTC. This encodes CASSPGGRAYEQYV.

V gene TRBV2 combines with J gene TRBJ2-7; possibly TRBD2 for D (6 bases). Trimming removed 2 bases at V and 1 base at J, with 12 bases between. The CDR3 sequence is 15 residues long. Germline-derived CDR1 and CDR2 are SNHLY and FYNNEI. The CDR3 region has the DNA TGTGCCAGCAGTGAATCGGGGGTGGAGTCCTACGAGCAGTACTTC. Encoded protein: CASSESGVESYEQYF.

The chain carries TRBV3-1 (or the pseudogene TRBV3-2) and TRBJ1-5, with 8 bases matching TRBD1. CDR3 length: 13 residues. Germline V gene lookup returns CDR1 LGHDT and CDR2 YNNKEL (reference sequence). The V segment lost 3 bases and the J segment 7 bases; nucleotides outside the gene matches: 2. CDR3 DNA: TGTGCCAGCAGCCAGGACAGGGTCCAGCCCCAGCATTTT. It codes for CASSQDRVQPQHF.

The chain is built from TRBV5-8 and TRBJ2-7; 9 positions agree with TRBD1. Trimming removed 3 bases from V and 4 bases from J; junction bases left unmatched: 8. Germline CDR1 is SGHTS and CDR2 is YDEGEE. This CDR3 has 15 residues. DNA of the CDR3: TGTGCCAGCAGCTCGGGACAGGGTTTCGGGTACGAGCAGTACTTC. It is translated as CASSSGQGFGYEQYF.

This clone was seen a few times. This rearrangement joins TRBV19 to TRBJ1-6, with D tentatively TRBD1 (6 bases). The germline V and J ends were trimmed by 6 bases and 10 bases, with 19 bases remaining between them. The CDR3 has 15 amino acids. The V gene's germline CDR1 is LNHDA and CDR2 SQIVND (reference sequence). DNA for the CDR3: TGTGCCAGTAGCCAGGGGCCTAGTGGGTTATCACCCCTCCACTTT. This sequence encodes CASSQGPSGLSPLHF. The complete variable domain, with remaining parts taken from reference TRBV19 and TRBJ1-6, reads DGGITQSPKYLFRKEGQNVTLSCEQNLNHDAMYWYRQDPGQGLRLIYYSQIVNDFQKGDIAEGYSVSREKKESFPLTVTSAQKNPTAFYLCASSQGPSGLSPLHFGNGTRLTVT.

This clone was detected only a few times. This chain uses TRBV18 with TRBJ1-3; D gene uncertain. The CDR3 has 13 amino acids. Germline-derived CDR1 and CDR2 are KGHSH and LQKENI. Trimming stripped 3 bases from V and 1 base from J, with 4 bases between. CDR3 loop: CASSPQSGNTIYF. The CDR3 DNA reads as TGTGCCAGCTCACCCCAATCTGGAAACACCATATATTTT.

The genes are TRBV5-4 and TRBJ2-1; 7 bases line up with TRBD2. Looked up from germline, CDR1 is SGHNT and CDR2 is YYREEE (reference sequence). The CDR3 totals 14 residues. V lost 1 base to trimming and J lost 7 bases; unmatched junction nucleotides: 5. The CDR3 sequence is CASSLQGGWNEQFF. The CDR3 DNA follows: TGTGCCAGCAGCTTGCAGGGAGGGTGGAATGAGCAGTTCTTC.

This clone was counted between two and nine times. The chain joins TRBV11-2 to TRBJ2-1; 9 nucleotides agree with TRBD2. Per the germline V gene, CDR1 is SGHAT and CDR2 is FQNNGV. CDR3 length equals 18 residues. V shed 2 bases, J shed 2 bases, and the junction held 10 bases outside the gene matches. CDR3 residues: CASSLRPISGGPYNEQFF. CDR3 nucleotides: TGTGCCAGCAGCTTAAGGCCGATCAGCGGGGGGCCCTACAATGAGCAGTTCTTC.

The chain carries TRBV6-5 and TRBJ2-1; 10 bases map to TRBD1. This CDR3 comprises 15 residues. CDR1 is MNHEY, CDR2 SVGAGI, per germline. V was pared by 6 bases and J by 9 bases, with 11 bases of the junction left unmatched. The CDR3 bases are TGTGCCAGCAGCCGCACAGGTGGACAGGGGGTTGAGCAGTTCTTC. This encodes CASSRTGGQGVEQFF.

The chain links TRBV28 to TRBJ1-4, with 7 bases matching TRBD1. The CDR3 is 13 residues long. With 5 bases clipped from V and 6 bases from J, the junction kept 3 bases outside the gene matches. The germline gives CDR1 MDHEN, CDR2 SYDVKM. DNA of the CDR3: TGTGCCAGCAGTGGGACAGCCTATGAAAAACTGTTTTTT. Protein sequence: CASSGTAYEKLFF.

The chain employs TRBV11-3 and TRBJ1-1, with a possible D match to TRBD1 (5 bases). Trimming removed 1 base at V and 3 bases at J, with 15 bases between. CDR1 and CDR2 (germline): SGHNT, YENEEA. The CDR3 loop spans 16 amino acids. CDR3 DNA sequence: TGTGCCAGCAGCTTAGTTCAGGGAGGGGTAGACACTGAAGCTTTCTTT. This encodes CASSLVQGGVDTEAFF.

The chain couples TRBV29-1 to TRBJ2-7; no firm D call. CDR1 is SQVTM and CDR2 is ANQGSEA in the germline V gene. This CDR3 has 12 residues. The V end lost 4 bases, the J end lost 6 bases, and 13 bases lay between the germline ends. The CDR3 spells CSVGDTPIEQYF. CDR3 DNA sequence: TGCAGCGTTGGCGACACACCCATCGAGCAGTACTTC.

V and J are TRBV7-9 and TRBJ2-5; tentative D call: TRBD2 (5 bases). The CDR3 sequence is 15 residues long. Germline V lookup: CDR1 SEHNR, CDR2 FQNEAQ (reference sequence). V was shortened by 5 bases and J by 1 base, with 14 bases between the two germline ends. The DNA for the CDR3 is TGTGCCAGCAGCCATTCTCCGGGGATCCAAGAGACCCAGTACTTC. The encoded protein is CASSHSPGIQETQYF.

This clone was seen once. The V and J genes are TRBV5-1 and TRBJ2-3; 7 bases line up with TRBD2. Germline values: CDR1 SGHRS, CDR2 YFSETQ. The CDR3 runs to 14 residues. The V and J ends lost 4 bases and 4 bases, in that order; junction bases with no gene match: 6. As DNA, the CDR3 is TGCGCCAGCAGCCAAGGACTAGAGGCAGATACGCAGTATTTT. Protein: CASSQGLEADTQYF.

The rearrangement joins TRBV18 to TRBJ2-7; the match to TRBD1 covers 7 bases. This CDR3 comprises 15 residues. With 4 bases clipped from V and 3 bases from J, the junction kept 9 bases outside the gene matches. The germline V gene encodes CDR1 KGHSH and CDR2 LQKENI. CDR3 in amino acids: CASSLGQDSNYEQYF. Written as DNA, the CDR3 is TGTGCCAGCTCACTCGGACAGGACTCAAACTACGAGCAGTACTTC. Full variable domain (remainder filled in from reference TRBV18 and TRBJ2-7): NAGVMQNPRHLVRRRGQEARLRCSPMKGHSHVYWYRQLPEEGLKFMVYLQKENIIDESGMPKERFSAEFPKEGPSILRIQQVVRGDSAAYFCASSLGQDSNYEQYFGPGTRLTVT.

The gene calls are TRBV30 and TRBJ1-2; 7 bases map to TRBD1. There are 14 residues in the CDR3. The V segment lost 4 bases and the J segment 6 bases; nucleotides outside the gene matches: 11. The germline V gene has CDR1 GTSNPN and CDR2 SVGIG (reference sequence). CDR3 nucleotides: TGTGCCTGGACCAAGGGGGCGGGTGGGGATGGCTACACCTTC. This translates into CAWTKGAGGDGYTF.

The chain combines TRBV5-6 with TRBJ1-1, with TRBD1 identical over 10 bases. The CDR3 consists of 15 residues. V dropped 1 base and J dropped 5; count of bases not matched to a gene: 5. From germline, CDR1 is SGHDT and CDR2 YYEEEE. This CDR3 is CASSLWDRGATEAFF. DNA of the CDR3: TGTGCCAGCAGCTTGTGGGACAGGGGAGCAACTGAAGCTTTCTTT.

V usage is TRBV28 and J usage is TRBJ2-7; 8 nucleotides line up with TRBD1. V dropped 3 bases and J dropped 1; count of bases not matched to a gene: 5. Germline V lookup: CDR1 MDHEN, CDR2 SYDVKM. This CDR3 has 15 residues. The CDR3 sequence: CASSFQGAPSYEQYV. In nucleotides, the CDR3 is TGTGCCAGCAGTTTTCAGGGGGCCCCATCCTACGAGCAGTACGTC.

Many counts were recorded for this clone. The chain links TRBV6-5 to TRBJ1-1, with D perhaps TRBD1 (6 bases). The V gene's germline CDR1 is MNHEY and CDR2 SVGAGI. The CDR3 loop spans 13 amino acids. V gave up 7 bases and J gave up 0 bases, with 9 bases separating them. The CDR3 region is CASTGVLNTEAFF. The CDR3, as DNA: TGTGCCAGCACAGGGGTCTTGAACACTGAAGCTTTCTTT.

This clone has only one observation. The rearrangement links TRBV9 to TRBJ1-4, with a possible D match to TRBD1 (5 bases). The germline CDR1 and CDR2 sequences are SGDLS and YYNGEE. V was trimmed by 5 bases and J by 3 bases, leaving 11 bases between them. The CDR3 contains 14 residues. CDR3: CASSRGGANEKLFF. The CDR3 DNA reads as TGTGCCAGCAGTCGGGGAGGGGCTAATGAAAAACTGTTTTTT.